This T cell receptor beta chain appears in the sequencing data of a study of blood T cells in healthy people across ages. The second PCR ran about 6 to 12 cycles with a sample-barcoded 5' primer and J-beta primers. TCRdb ran MiXCR on the 5' RACE reads and lists one entry per CDR3 protein. The sample shows 600,000 to 800,000 distinct CDR3 sequences, roughly 21% of them seen only once. The germline gives CDR1 WNHNN, CDR2 SYGVQD (reference sequence). Trimming left V 8 bases short and J 5 bases short, with 13 bases between. This CDR3 region has 13 residues. Study results and caveats: Older age went with lower TCR beta diversity per million T cells, in a roughly linear way. A conclusive naive versus antigen-experienced comparison was prevented by the unsorted PBMCs. TCR beta diversity correlated strongly with naive T cell percentage. Donor CMV status was unknown, possibly confounding expanded clonotype changes.

On this clonotype itself: Its antigen is unknown.

The source material was blood. V is TRBV10-1 and J is TRBJ2-1, with D maybe TRBD1 (6 bases). The sequence was obtained from a man aged 70 or older in good health. The chain's CDR3 is CASASRTDNEQFF. The CDR3 bases are TGCGCCAGCGCTAGTAGGACAGACAATGAGCAGTTCTTC.